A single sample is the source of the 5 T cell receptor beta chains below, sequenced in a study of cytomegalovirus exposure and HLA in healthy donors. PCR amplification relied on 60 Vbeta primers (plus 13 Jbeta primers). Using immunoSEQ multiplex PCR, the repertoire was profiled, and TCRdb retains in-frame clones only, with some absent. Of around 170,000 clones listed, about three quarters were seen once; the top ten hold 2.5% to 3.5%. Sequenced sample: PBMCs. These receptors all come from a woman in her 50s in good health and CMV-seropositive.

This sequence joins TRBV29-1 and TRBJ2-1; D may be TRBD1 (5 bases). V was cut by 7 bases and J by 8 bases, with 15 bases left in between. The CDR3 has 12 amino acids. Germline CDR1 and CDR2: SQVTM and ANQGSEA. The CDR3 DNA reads TGCAGCGACAGGCCCACCGGCGATGAGCAGTTCTTC. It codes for CSDRPTGDEQFF.

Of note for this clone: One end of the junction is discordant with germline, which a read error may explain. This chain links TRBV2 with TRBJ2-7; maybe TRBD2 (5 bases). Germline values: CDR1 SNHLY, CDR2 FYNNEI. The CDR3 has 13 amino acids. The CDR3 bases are TGTGCCAGCAGTGATTTGGACTCCTACGAGCAGTACTTT. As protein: CASSDLDSYEQYF.

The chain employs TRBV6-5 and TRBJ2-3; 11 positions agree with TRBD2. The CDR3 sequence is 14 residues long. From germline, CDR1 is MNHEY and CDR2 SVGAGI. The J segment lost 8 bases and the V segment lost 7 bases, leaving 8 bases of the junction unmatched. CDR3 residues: CASKPGLAAVTQYF. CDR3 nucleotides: TGTGCCAGCAAACCGGGACTAGCGGCTGTTACGCAGTATTTT.

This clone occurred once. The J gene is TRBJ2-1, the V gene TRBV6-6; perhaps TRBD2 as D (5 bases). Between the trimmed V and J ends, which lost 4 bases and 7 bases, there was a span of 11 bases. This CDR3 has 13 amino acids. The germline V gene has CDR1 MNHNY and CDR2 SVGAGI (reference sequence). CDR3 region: CASSSYSGNEQFF. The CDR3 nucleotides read TGTGCCAGCAGTTCTTACTCGGGGAATGAGCAGTTCTTC.

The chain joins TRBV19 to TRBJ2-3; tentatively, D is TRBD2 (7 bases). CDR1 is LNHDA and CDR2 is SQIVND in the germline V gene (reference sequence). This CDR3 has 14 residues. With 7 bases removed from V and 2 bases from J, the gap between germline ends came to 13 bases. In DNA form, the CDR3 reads TGTGCCAGTAACGCGGGGGCCGCCACAGATACGCAGTATTTT. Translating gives CASNAGAATDTQYF.